The 22 T cell receptor beta chains presented below share a single source sample, sequenced in a study of Ad26.COV2.S vaccination and SARS-CoV-2 variants. Specified treatment: 19 received Ad26.COV2.S at low or high dose, single or two shots; roughly five received placebo; per-sample allocation not given. Sample collection was performed on day 63 after the first vaccine or placebo injection. Assay used: immunoSEQ multiplex PCR; TCRdb lists only in-frame clones, some missing. Of a few hundred thousand clones listed, roughly 90% are singletons. The material sequenced was peripheral blood, taken in a trial of Ad26.COV2.S vaccine versus placebo. These receptors all stem from a person between 18 and 65 years old who received the Ad26.COV2.S COVID-19 vaccine or a placebo.

The table lists this clone with a count of one. The V call is TRBV6-5, the J call TRBJ1-6; possible D gene TRBD1, 5 bases. Trimming took 7 bases from V and 5 from J, leaving 15 bases between them. There are 15 residues in the CDR3. Germline V gene sequence: CDR1 MNHEY, CDR2 SVGAGI. DNA for the CDR3: TGTGCCAGCAATCAGGGACGGGGGAATAATTCACCCCTCCACTTT. Translating it yields CASNQGRGNNSPLHF.

CDR3 nucleotides: TGTGCCAGTAGTAACCGACCTAAAGATGAGCAGTTCTTC. Encoded protein: CASSNRPKDEQFF. J is TRBJ2-1 and V is TRBV19; no clear D gene. CDR3 length: 13 residues. The V end lost 4 bases, the J end lost 8 bases, and 12 bases lay between the germline ends. In germline, CDR1 is LNHDA, CDR2 SQIVND (reference sequence).

V is TRBV7-2 and J is TRBJ2-2; 10 bases are a match to TRBD1. This CDR3 is 16 amino acids long. Germline CDR1 is SGHTA and CDR2 is FQGNSA. Trimming at V came to 5 bases and at J to 5 bases, leaving 8 bases not matched to a gene. The CDR3 DNA sequence: TGTGCCAGCAGCGCCGGACAGGGGGTTCGAACCGGGGAGCTGTTTTTT. This encodes CASSAGQGVRTGELFF.

V is TRBV7-9 and J is TRBJ1-2, with a tentative D call TRBD1 (5 bases). This CDR3 contains 13 residues. Germline CDR1 is SEHNR and CDR2 is FQNEAQ (reference sequence). V was cut by 2 bases and J by 8 bases, with 12 bases left in between. CDR3 region: CASSLSREEGYTF. In nucleotides, the CDR3 is TGTGCCAGCAGCTTATCCAGGGAGGAAGGCTACACCTTC. The complete variable domain, with remaining parts taken from reference TRBV7-9 and TRBJ1-2, reads DTGVSQNPRHKITKRGQNVTFRCDPISEHNRLYWYRQTLGQGPEFLTYFQNEAQLEKSRLLSDRFSAERPKGSFSTLEIQRTEQGDSAMYLCASSLSREEGYTFGSGTRLTVV.

The gene calls are TRBV4-1 and TRBJ1-2; D is unresolved. The CDR3 contains 19 residues. Germline V lookup: CDR1 MGHRA, CDR2 YSYEKL. Between the trimmed V and J ends, which lost 1 base and 3 bases, there was a span of 24 bases. The CDR3 coding sequence is TGCGCCAGCAGCCAAGGGACTGGGAGGACGGCCCACGACGACTATGGCTACACCTTC. Protein sequence: CASSQGTGRTAHDDYGYTF.

The chain links TRBV5-6 to TRBJ1-2, with 7 bases matching TRBD1. Germline V gene data show CDR1 as SGHDT and CDR2 as YYEEEE. This CDR3 region has 12 residues. V shed 4 bases, J shed 4 bases, and the junction held 1 base outside the gene matches. The CDR3 is CASSQGGYGYTF. CDR3 sequence (DNA): TGTGCCAGCAGCCAGGGGGGCTATGGCTACACCTTC.

This chain connects TRBV5-4 to TRBJ2-1, with D possibly called TRBD1 or TRBD2 (5 bases each). This CDR3 has 15 residues. Trimming shortened V by 4 bases and J by 2 bases, and 13 bases separated the two germline ends. The germline V gene has CDR1 SGHNT and CDR2 YYREEE (reference sequence). Here the CDR3 reads CASSRSGRTYNEQFF. The CDR3 coding sequence is TGTGCCAGCAGCCGTTCGGGGCGAACCTACAATGAGCAGTTCTTC.

The chain carries TRBV9 and TRBJ2-3; no reliable D call. The length of the CDR3 is 15 residues. Germline CDR1 is SGDLS and CDR2 is YYNGEE. Trimming took 0 bases from V and 2 from J, leaving 10 bases between them. CDR3 bases: TGTGCCAGCAGCGTAGGTATAGGCGTCACAGATACGCAGTATTTT. This codes for CASSVGIGVTDTQYF.

This clone was counted a few times. This rearrangement joins TRBV7-3 to TRBJ2-7, with D uncertain. V lost 5 bases, J lost 0 bases, and 11 bases lay in between. Germline values: CDR1 SGHTA, CDR2 FQGTGA. The CDR3 contains 14 residues. This CDR3 reads CASSPTAHSYEQYF. The CDR3 nucleotides are TGTGCCAGCAGCCCGACTGCGCACTCCTACGAGCAGTACTTC.

The chain is built from TRBV7-8 and TRBJ2-1; D gene unclear. This CDR3 comprises 11 residues. The germline V and J ends were trimmed by 5 bases and 10 bases, with 9 bases remaining between them. The germline CDR1 and CDR2 sequences are SGHVS and FQNEAQ. CDR3 protein: CASSQHEEQFF. The CDR3, as DNA: TGTGCCAGCAGCCAACACGAAGAGCAGTTCTTC. Full variable domain (remainder filled in from reference TRBV7-8 and TRBJ2-1): GAGVSQSPRYKVAKRGQDVALRCDPISGHVSLFWYQQALGQGPEFLTYFQNEAQLDKSGLPSDRFFAERPEGSVSTLKIQRTQQEDSAVYLCASSQHEEQFFGPGTRLTVL.

This clone occurred a few times. V is TRBV6-1 and J is TRBJ1-2; 7 bases are a match to TRBD1. The V gene end was trimmed by 0 bases and the J gene end by 8 bases; junction bases not matched to a gene: 3. This CDR3 is 13 amino acids long. Germline V CDR1 and CDR2: MNHNS, SASEGT. The CDR3 bases are TGTGCCAGCAGTGAAGCGACAGGGAGAGGCTACACCTTC. Translated, it gives CASSEATGRGYTF.

CDR3 protein: CATSDPSGRDYNEQFF. DNA for the CDR3: TGTGCCACCAGTGATCCTAGCGGGAGGGACTACAATGAGCAGTTCTTC. This sequence joins TRBV24-1 and TRBJ2-1; 12 bases align to TRBD2. V was pared by 3 bases and J by 3 bases, with 2 bases of the junction left unmatched. This CDR3 has 16 residues. Germline CDR1 KGHDR, CDR2 SFDVKD.

The J gene is TRBJ1-6, the V gene TRBV28; D remains unclear. Per germline, CDR1 MDHEN and CDR2 SYDVKM. The CDR3 spans 13 residues. Trimming took off 4 bases at V and 7 bases at J, with 8 bases between the two ends. CDR3 region: CASSSWPNSPLHF. CDR3 DNA sequence: TGTGCCAGCAGTTCCTGGCCCAATTCACCCCTCCACTTT.

V and J are TRBV7-6 and TRBJ2-3; D remains unclear. Germline V gene lookup returns CDR1 SGHVS and CDR2 FNYEAQ. The CDR3 is made up of 15 amino acids. Between the trimmed V and J ends, which lost 4 bases and 0 bases, there was a span of 11 bases. CDR3 sequence reads: CASSYSETSTDTQYF. As DNA, the CDR3 is TGTGCCAGCAGCTACTCCGAAACTAGCACAGATACGCAGTATTTT. The full variable domain, completed using reference TRBV7-6 and TRBJ2-3, is GAGVSQSPRYKVTKRGQDVALRCDPISGHVSLYWYRQALGQGPEFLTYFNYEAQQDKSGLPNDRFSAERPEGSISTLTIQRTEQRDSAMYRCASSYSETSTDTQYFGPGTRLTVL.

V usage is TRBV5-4 and J usage is TRBJ1-2, with D possibly being TRBD1 (6 bases). V shed 0 bases and J shed 1 base, with 13 bases lying between them. Germline V gene sequence: CDR1 SGHNT, CDR2 YYREEE (reference sequence). The CDR3 is made up of 16 amino acids. CDR3 sequence (DNA): TGTGCCAGCAGCTTGGACGGGACACCACTTAACTATGGCTACACCTTC. Residues: CASSLDGTPLNYGYTF.

The gene calls are TRBV6-6 and TRBJ2-1, with 11 bases aligning to TRBD2. Looked up from germline, CDR1 is MNHNY and CDR2 is SVGAGI (reference sequence). With V trimmed by 6 bases and J by 5 bases, 0 bases remained unmatched. There are 13 residues in the CDR3. CDR3 protein: CASRLAGDNEQFF. CDR3 nucleotides: TGTGCCAGCAGACTAGCGGGGGACAATGAGCAGTTCTTC.

The rearrangement joins TRBV28 to TRBJ1-1; no clear D gene. The CDR3 totals 15 residues. Trimming took 6 bases from V and 1 from J, leaving 15 bases between them. The germline V gene has CDR1 MDHEN and CDR2 SYDVKM. CDR3 in DNA: TGTGCCAGCAGCCCGAGCCAGTGGGAGAACACTGAAGCTTTCTTT. Protein sequence: CASSPSQWENTEAFF.

V gene TRBV29-1 combines with J gene TRBJ2-3; no clear D gene. The germline V gene has CDR1 SQVTM and CDR2 ANQGSEA. With 2 bases removed from V and 3 bases from J, the gap between germline ends came to 6 bases. The CDR3 is 12 amino acids. As DNA, the CDR3 is TGCAGCGTTGAAACAGATACAGATACGCAGTATTTT. Translating it yields CSVETDTDTQYF.

The chain uses TRBV10-2 and TRBJ2-1, with TRBD2 matching over 13 bases. Germline V gives CDR1 WSHSY, CDR2 SAAADI. V lost 4 bases, J lost 10 bases, and 7 bases stayed unmatched. The CDR3 has 15 amino acids. CDR3 coding DNA: TGCGCCAGCAGTGCAGAAAAGGGACTAGCGGGAGAGCAGTTCTTC. It is translated as CASSAEKGLAGEQFF.

This chain uses TRBV7-3 with TRBJ2-3; D is unclear. Germline V lookup: CDR1 SGHTA, CDR2 FQGTGA. This CDR3 comprises 14 residues. The V gene lost 2 bases and the J gene lost 0 bases, with 6 bases spanning the gap. DNA for the CDR3: TGTGCCAGCAGCTTATTCCATAGCACAGATACGCAGTATTTT. Translated, it gives CASSLFHSTDTQYF.

This clone was recorded at least ten times. Other nucleotide sequences in the sample specify the same CDR3. This chain joins TRBV7-9 and TRBJ2-7; D might be TRBD2 (5 bases). With 1 base removed from V and 2 bases from J, the gap between germline ends came to 15 bases. The CDR3 loop spans 16 amino acids. Per the germline V gene, CDR1 is SEHNR and CDR2 is FQNEAQ (reference sequence). The CDR3 DNA reads TGTGCCAGCAGCTTAGGGGGTGGGAGAGTAGCCTACGAGCAGTACTTC. As protein: CASSLGGGRVAYEQYF. Full variable domain (outside the CDR3, taken from reference TRBV7-9 and TRBJ2-7): DTGVSQNPRHKITKRGQNVTFRCDPISEHNRLYWYRQTLGQGPEFLTYFQNEAQLEKSRLLSDRFSAERPKGSFSTLEIQRTEQGDSAMYLCASSLGGGRVAYEQYFGPGTRLTVT.

The chain joins TRBV4-1 to TRBJ2-1; 10 positions agree with TRBD2. CDR1 MGHRA and CDR2 YSYEKL come from the germline V gene. The CDR3 has 16 residues. Unmatched junction bases numbered 3, after V lost 0 bases and J lost 4 bases. The CDR3, as DNA: TGCGCCAGCAGCCAAGAGGGACTAGCGATTTACAATGAGCAGTTCTTC. Translated, it gives CASSQEGLAIYNEQFF.